One and the same sample provided the 27 T cell receptor beta chains below, sequenced in a study of T-cell reconstitution after alpha-beta-depleted transplantation in children. A TCRbeta library incorporating unique molecular identifiers was prepared. MiXCR, applied by TCRdb to the PCR reads, yields one record per CDR3 protein. The data show about 1,000,000 distinct CDR3 sequences, with about 29% seen just once and about 28% held by the top ten. The sequences come from PBMCs, mostly from graft donor cells, collected 360 days after TCRalphabeta/CD19-depleted stem cell transplant. The receptors shown here come from a boy under two years old who had a stem cell transplant for SCID, so the T cells may come from the graft donor.

This clonotype was counted between two and nine times. The CDR3 bases are TGTGCCAGCAGCCACCTAGGGGGGCTTGTCGGGGAGCTGTTTTTT. It encodes CASSHLGGLVGELFF. The chain links TRBV12-3 or TRBV12-4 to TRBJ2-2; either TRBD1 or TRBD2 may fit D (6 bases each). V was trimmed by 6 bases and J by 7 bases, leaving 18 bases between them. This CDR3 has 15 residues.

The chain uses TRBV3-1 and TRBJ1-5; D not certain. V dropped 1 base and J dropped 5 bases, with 12 bases sitting between them. The CDR3 is 15 residues long. The germline V gene has CDR1 LGHDT and CDR2 YNNKEL (reference sequence). The CDR3 here is CASSQAGSHHQPQHF. The DNA for the CDR3 is TGTGCCAGCAGCCAAGCGGGGTCCCACCATCAGCCCCAGCATTTT.

This chain links TRBV2 with TRBJ1-1; tentatively, D is TRBD1 (5 bases). Per germline, CDR1 SNHLY and CDR2 FYNNEI. With 8 bases removed from V and 1 base from J, the gap between germline ends came to 11 bases. The CDR3 spans 13 residues. In DNA form, the CDR3 reads TGTGCCAGCTACGGTGGGGGGAACACTGAAGCTTTCTTT. It specifies CASYGGGNTEAFF.

This sequence joins TRBV20-1 and TRBJ2-7; D might be TRBD1 (7 bases). Looked up from germline, CDR1 is DFQATT and CDR2 is SNEGSKA (reference sequence). Trimming stripped 6 bases from V and 9 bases from J, with 15 bases between. This CDR3 is 11 amino acids long. CDR3 in DNA: TGCAGTGCCAGACAGGGAGGCGGGCAGTACTTC. Protein product: CSARQGGGQYF.

The rearrangement joins TRBV6-5 to TRBJ2-1; 7 positions agree with TRBD2. V lost 6 bases to trimming and J lost 14 bases; unmatched junction nucleotides: 10. This CDR3 contains 12 residues. CDR1 is MNHEY and CDR2 is SVGAGI in the germline V gene. The DNA of the CDR3 is TGTGCCAGCAGACCGACAGCGGGAAGTGAGTTCTTC. Protein sequence: CASRPTAGSEFF.

The rearrangement joins TRBV5-1 to TRBJ2-3; 12 bases agree with TRBD2. Trimming took 3 bases from V and 2 from J; bases not matched to a gene: 13. CDR1 is SGHRS, CDR2 YFSETQ, per germline. This CDR3 spans 19 amino acids. CDR3 sequence: CASSSVPVTSGGPTDTQYF. Written as DNA, the CDR3 is TGCGCCAGCAGCTCCGTGCCGGTGACTAGCGGGGGCCCCACAGATACGCAGTATTTT.

The chain joins TRBV7-9 to TRBJ1-1; D is unresolved. The CDR3 runs 17 residues. V was trimmed by 2 bases and J by 1 base, leaving 17 bases between them. CDR1 SEHNR and CDR2 FQNEAQ come from the germline V gene (reference sequence). CDR3 amino acids: CASSLPPSAGGNTEAFF. CDR3 bases: TGTGCCAGCAGCTTACCCCCAAGCGCAGGAGGGAACACTGAAGCTTTCTTT.

The V gene is TRBV5-1, the J gene TRBJ1-2, with 10 positions matching TRBD1. The V gene end was trimmed by 2 bases and the J gene end by 5 bases; junction bases not matched to a gene: 9. Germline CDR1 reads SGHRS; CDR2 reads YFSETQ. CDR3 size: 16 residues. The CDR3 region is CASSFSGTGEGYGYTF. CDR3 coding DNA: TGCGCCAGCAGCTTTTCCGGGACAGGGGAAGGGTATGGCTACACCTTC.

J is TRBJ2-5 and V is TRBV5-1; 7 positions agree with TRBD2. J was trimmed by 3 bases and V by 4 bases; bases with no gene match: 3. This CDR3 is built from 13 residues. From germline, CDR1 is SGHRS and CDR2 YFSETQ. CDR3 in amino acids: CASSVSGEETQYF. The CDR3 nucleotides read TGCGCCAGCAGCGTGAGCGGGGAAGAGACCCAGTACTTC.

The rearrangement links TRBV4-3 to TRBJ2-7; D is possibly TRBD2 (5 bases). The CDR3 length is 15 residues. The V and J ends lost 6 bases and 3 bases respectively, with 18 bases between them. The germline V gene has CDR1 LGHNA and CDR2 YSLEER. CDR3 sequence reads: CASSQIEGTYYEQYF. Here the CDR3 DNA reads TGCGCCAGCAGTCAAATCGAGGGTACCTACTACGAGCAGTACTTC.

This clonotype was picked up a small number of times. DNA of the CDR3: TGTGCCAGCAGTTTCTGGGACAGGGGCAATGAGCAGTTCTTC. Translation gives CASSFWDRGNEQFF. The genes are TRBV12-3 or TRBV12-4 and TRBJ2-1; 10 nucleotides line up with TRBD1. Trimming removed 3 bases from V and 6 bases from J; junction bases left unmatched: 2. This CDR3 spans 14 amino acids.

V usage is TRBV5-1 and J usage is TRBJ2-7; D possibly uses TRBD1 or TRBD2 (5 bases each). CDR1 SGHRS and CDR2 YFSETQ come from the germline V gene. CDR3 length equals 18 residues. The ends were cut back, 1 base at V and 2 bases at J, with 22 bases in the middle. The CDR3 protein is CASSLTPYQGRSTYEQYF. The CDR3 coding sequence is TGCGCCAGCAGCTTGACCCCATACCAGGGACGGTCAACCTACGAGCAGTACTTC.

The sample holds a few counts of this clonotype. The chain recombines TRBV18 with TRBJ1-1; TRBD1 might be the D (6 bases). Between the trimmed V and J ends, which lost 2 bases and 10 bases, there was a span of 17 bases. This CDR3 comprises 14 residues. Per germline, CDR1 KGHSH and CDR2 LQKENI. CDR3 sequence: CASSPGGRGERAFF. The CDR3 region has the DNA TGTGCCAGCTCACCAGGGGGCAGGGGAGAACGAGCTTTCTTT.

This clonotype turned up a few times. The CDR3 sequence is CSASDRARQYF. The CDR3 DNA sequence: TGCAGTGCTAGCGACAGAGCCCGGCAATATTTT. The chain has TRBV20-1 and TRBJ2-3, with D possibly matching TRBD1 (5 bases). The CDR3 consists of 11 residues. Deletions cut 3 bases from V and 15 bases from J, with 16 bases between. Germline loops: CDR1 DFQATT, CDR2 SNEGSKA (reference sequence).

V and J are TRBV27 and TRBJ1-5; 8 bases agree with TRBD1. Germline CDR1 MNHEY, CDR2 SMNVEV (reference sequence). With V trimmed by 2 bases and J by 7 bases, 4 bases remained unmatched. The CDR3 loop spans 14 amino acids. DNA of the CDR3: TGTGCCAGCAGTTTACGGACAGGGCGCCAGCCCCAGCATTTT. Amino acid sequence: CASSLRTGRQPQHF.

The gene calls are TRBV20-1 and TRBJ2-1, with 8 nucleotides matching TRBD2. V gave up 2 bases and J gave up 6 bases; unmatched junction bases: 3. Germline CDR1 and CDR2: DFQATT and SNEGSKA (reference sequence). This CDR3 has 13 amino acids. CDR3 in DNA: TGCAGTGCTAGACTAGCGGGCACCAATGAGCAGTTCTTC. Protein product: CSARLAGTNEQFF.

The chain has TRBV6-2 or TRBV6-3 and TRBJ2-1, with TRBD2 matching 14 bases. The CDR3 length is 17 residues. CDR1 and CDR2 (germline): MNHEY, SVGEGT. J lost 3 bases, V lost 5 bases, and 6 bases had no gene match. The CDR3: CASSPGLAGAIYNEQFF. CDR3 coding DNA: TGTGCCAGCAGTCCGGGACTAGCGGGGGCTATCTACAATGAGCAGTTCTTC.

This clonotype showed up just a few times. The chain carries TRBV15 and TRBJ1-4; a weak D match, TRBD1 (6 bases). CDR1 and CDR2 (germline): LNHNV, YYDKDF (reference sequence). V was cut by 1 base and J by 1 base, with 16 bases left in between. The CDR3 consists of 18 residues. The CDR3 region has the DNA TGTGCCACCAGCAGAGTACCTCCGGGCAGGGGAACTAATGAAAAACTGTTTTTT. This gives the protein CATSRVPPGRGTNEKLFF.

The chain joins TRBV5-1 to TRBJ2-3; maybe TRBD2 (7 bases). The CDR3 totals 15 residues. Trimming pared 3 bases from V and 6 bases from J, leaving 17 bases between. CDR1 is SGHRS, CDR2 YFSETQ, per germline. CDR3 amino acids: CASSSRPGGQDTQYF. CDR3 DNA sequence: TGCGCCAGCAGCTCCAGACCCGGGGGGCAGGATACGCAGTATTTT. Based on the CDR3 plus reference TRBV5-1 and TRBJ2-3, the full variable domain is KAGVTQTPRYLIKTRGQQVTLSCSPISGHRSVSWYQQTPGQGLQFLFEYFSETQRNKGNFPGRFSGRQFSNSRSEMNVSTLELGDSALYLCASSSRPGGQDTQYFGPGTRLTVL.

V is TRBV20-1 and J is TRBJ2-3, with D possibly TRBD1 on 6 matching bases. Trimming cost V 6 bases and J 5 bases, with 21 bases left between them. CDR1 DFQATT and CDR2 SNEGSKA come from the germline V gene (reference sequence). The CDR3 has 15 amino acids. The CDR3: CSATLQGPVRDTQYF. In nucleotides, the CDR3 is TGCAGTGCCACCCTACAGGGACCCGTTCGAGATACGCAGTATTTT.

The genes are TRBV5-1 and TRBJ1-1, with D possibly TRBD1 on 6 matching bases. The V gene's germline CDR1 is SGHRS and CDR2 YFSETQ. CDR3 size: 13 residues. Trimming pared 4 bases from V and 7 bases from J, leaving 14 bases between. The CDR3 loop reads CASSPRDRSEAFF. The CDR3, as DNA: TGCGCCAGCAGCCCCAGAGACAGGAGTGAAGCTTTCTTT.

This clonotype came up once. V is TRBV7-8 and J is TRBJ2-2; 10 bases map to TRBD1. After removal of 1 base from V and 5 bases from J, the junction contained 7 bases not matched to a gene. The CDR3 spans 17 residues. The germline V gene has CDR1 SGHVS and CDR2 FQNEAQ. CDR3 amino acids: CASSLDDRGRYTGELFF. CDR3 nucleotide sequence: TGTGCCAGCAGCTTAGATGACAGGGGGCGATATACCGGGGAGCTGTTTTTT.

The table lists this clonotype with a few counts. This chain joins TRBV7-6 and TRBJ1-4; no clear D. The ends were cut back, 5 bases at V and 8 bases at J, with 12 bases in the middle. This CDR3 has 13 residues. Germline CDR1 and CDR2: SGHVS and FNYEAQ. This CDR3 is CASSAGVGEKLFF. The CDR3 region has the DNA TGTGCCAGCAGCGCCGGGGTCGGAGAAAAACTGTTTTTT.

The CDR3 nucleotides are TGTGCCAGCAGCCAAGATCAGGCTAGCGGGCCCTACAATGAGCAGTTCTTC. This gives the protein CASSQDQASGPYNEQFF. The chain combines TRBV3-1 with TRBJ2-1, with 8 positions matching TRBD2. The germline gives CDR1 LGHDT, CDR2 YNNKEL (reference sequence). The CDR3 loop spans 17 amino acids. V lost 0 bases, J lost 2 bases, and 6 bases stayed unmatched.

A few counts support this clonotype. The chain is built from TRBV12-3 or TRBV12-4 and TRBJ1-2; TRBD1 matches 7 bases. The ends lost 2 bases at V and 3 bases at J; junction bases unmatched: 6. This CDR3 has 15 amino acids. CDR3 DNA sequence: TGTGCCAGCAGTTTATTTGGCCAGGGGGACTATGGCTACACCTTC. This codes for CASSLFGQGDYGYTF.

The chain recombines TRBV2 with TRBJ2-1, with a tentative D call TRBD1 (5 bases). V was trimmed by 2 bases and J by 7 bases, leaving 15 bases between them. The CDR3 spans 15 residues. Germline CDR1 reads SNHLY; CDR2 reads FYNNEI. The CDR3 region is CASSELTALGNEQFF. The CDR3, as DNA: TGTGCCAGCAGTGAACTGACAGCGCTTGGGAATGAGCAGTTCTTC.

CDR3 bases: TGTGCCAGCAGCCAAGTCCCGAAAATTTACGAGCAGTACTTC. This sequence encodes CASSQVPKIYEQYF. The chain employs TRBV4-2 and TRBJ2-7; unclear D gene. From germline, CDR1 is LGHNA and CDR2 YNFKEQ. The CDR3 totals 14 residues. The V and J ends lost 1 base and 4 bases respectively, with 11 bases between them.